These 16 T cell receptor beta chains were sequenced from one sample in a study of control samples from healthy donors and cancer patients. Some clones are missing from TCRdb's copy, which holds only in-frame ones; the method was immunoSEQ multiplex PCR. There are 110,000 to 150,000 clones in the sample; 92% occur only once, and about 11% lies in the top ten. Material: blood. Receptor source: a man under 40 in good health.

The chain joins TRBV6-2 or TRBV6-3 to TRBJ1-2, with D possibly being TRBD1 (5 bases). The CDR3 extends over 15 amino acids. The germline CDR1 and CDR2 sequences are MNHEY and SVGEGT. Deletions cut 2 bases from V and 3 bases from J, with 13 bases between. CDR3 sequence: CASSYVRGKDYGYTF. CDR3 bases: TGTGCCAGCAGTTACGTAAGGGGCAAGGACTATGGCTACACCTTC.

V is TRBV10-2 and J is TRBJ2-3; tentatively, D is TRBD1 (5 bases). This CDR3 is 15 amino acids long. Trimming took off 6 bases at V and 1 base at J, with 14 bases between the two ends. The germline CDR1 and CDR2 sequences are WSHSY and SAAADI. This chain's CDR3 is CASRQVLGGTDTQYF. Here the CDR3 DNA reads TGCGCCAGCAGGCAAGTCTTAGGGGGCACAGATACGCAGTATTTT.

CDR3 protein: CATSETGTSGRIGEQYF. The CDR3 DNA follows: TGTGCCACCAGTGAGACCGGGACTAGCGGGAGGATCGGGGAGCAGTACTTC. The chain has TRBV24-1 and TRBJ2-7; TRBD2 agrees at 15 bases. The CDR3 has 17 residues. Germline CDR1 KGHDR, CDR2 SFDVKD. Trimming removed 4 bases from V and 7 bases from J; junction bases left unmatched: 10.

The chain couples TRBV7-3 to TRBJ1-3; no definite D call. Germline V gives CDR1 SGHTA, CDR2 FQGTGA. There are 13 residues in the CDR3. Trimming took off 0 bases at V and 12 bases at J, with 12 bases between the two ends. CDR3 protein: CASSLTDSSVIYF. CDR3 DNA: TGTGCCAGCAGCTTAACCGACTCGTCCGTCATATATTTT.

The chain couples TRBV2 to TRBJ1-3; D unclear. This CDR3 has 15 residues. In germline, CDR1 is SNHLY, CDR2 FYNNEI. V was clipped by 3 bases and J by 0 bases, with 9 bases between them. The CDR3, as DNA: TGTGCCAGCAGTGATGCAAGGTTCTCTGGAAACACCATATATTTT. This translates into CASSDARFSGNTIYF.

V is TRBV28 and J is TRBJ2-3; D perhaps matches TRBD1 (6 bases). Germline V gene sequence: CDR1 MDHEN, CDR2 SYDVKM. V lost 5 bases and J lost 5, with 11 bases in between. The CDR3 totals 13 residues. CDR3 DNA sequence: TGTGCCAGCAGTCCCCGACAGGAAGATACGCAGTATTTT. Translating gives CASSPRQEDTQYF.

The rearrangement joins TRBV3-1 (or the pseudogene TRBV3-2) to TRBJ1-2; D call uncertain. Germline CDR1 LGHDT, CDR2 YNNKEL (reference sequence). This CDR3 contains 13 residues. Trimming took off 3 bases at V and 5 bases at J, with 10 bases between the two ends. The CDR3 spells CASSQGLIYGYTF. CDR3 nucleotides: TGTGCCAGCAGCCAGGGCCTCATTTATGGCTACACCTTC.

The gene calls are TRBV30 and TRBJ1-5; 7 bases line up with TRBD1. This CDR3 has 15 residues. CDR1 GTSNPN and CDR2 SVGIG come from the germline V gene (reference sequence). The V and J ends lost 3 bases and 2 bases, in that order; junction bases with no gene match: 7. As DNA, the CDR3 is TGTGCCTGGAGACAGACAGGGATCCGCAATCAGCCCCAGCATTTT. Its protein is CAWRQTGIRNQPQHF.

V usage is TRBV2 and J usage is TRBJ1-5, with D possibly being TRBD1 (5 bases). CDR3 length equals 13 residues. Germline assignment: CDR1 SNHLY and CDR2 FYNNEI. V dropped 6 bases and J dropped 3 bases, with 9 bases sitting between them. CDR3 residues: CASRGLVNQPQHF. CDR3 nucleotides: TGTGCCAGCAGGGGACTGGTCAATCAGCCCCAGCATTTT.

This clone has just one count. The chain employs TRBV7-9 and TRBJ2-7; TRBD2 matches 9 bases. This CDR3 region has 16 residues. The V gene end was trimmed by 1 base and the J gene end by 6 bases; junction bases not matched to a gene: 10. The V gene's germline CDR1 is SEHNR and CDR2 FQNEAQ (reference sequence). The CDR3 region is CASSLGGAGGQVEQYF. The CDR3 nucleotides read TGTGCCAGCAGCTTAGGAGGCGCGGGAGGGCAGGTCGAGCAGTACTTC.

V gene TRBV18 combines with J gene TRBJ2-1, with 8 bases aligning to TRBD1. This CDR3 comprises 15 residues. V lost 3 bases, J lost 3 bases, and 4 bases stayed unmatched. The germline gives CDR1 KGHSH, CDR2 LQKENI. Written as DNA, the CDR3 is TGTGCCAGCTCACCGGCAGGGGGCAACTACAATGAGCAGTTCTTC. As protein: CASSPAGGNYNEQFF.

The gene calls are TRBV4-3 and TRBJ1-2; tentatively, D is TRBD1 (5 bases). V shed 1 base and J shed 7 bases, with 16 bases lying between them. The CDR3 extends over 15 amino acids. Germline V gives CDR1 LGHNA, CDR2 YSLEER. The CDR3 is CASSQVSGHQGGYTF. The CDR3 DNA follows: TGCGCCAGCAGCCAAGTATCGGGGCACCAAGGTGGCTACACCTTC.

V is TRBV12-3 or TRBV12-4 and J is TRBJ1-1; D call uncertain. V was pared by 6 bases and J by 9 bases, with 14 bases between. The CDR3 runs 12 residues. CDR3 in DNA: TGTGCCAGCAGCGATGGGCTACGGAAAGCTTTCTTT. This sequence encodes CASSDGLRKAFF.

This clone was counted once. The J gene is TRBJ1-2, the V gene TRBV29-1, with TRBD1 identical over 7 bases. With 2 bases clipped from V and 3 bases from J, the junction kept 9 bases outside the gene matches. Germline CDR1 is SQVTM and CDR2 is ANQGSEA. The CDR3 covers 15 residues. The CDR3 loop is CSVERRGGQDYGYTF. The CDR3 region has the DNA TGCAGCGTTGAAAGGCGTGGAGGACAGGACTATGGCTACACCTTC.

The chain couples TRBV2 to TRBJ2-2; D tentatively reads TRBD1 or TRBD2 (5 bases each). From germline, CDR1 is SNHLY and CDR2 FYNNEI. This CDR3 spans 15 amino acids. Deletions cut 1 base from V and 3 bases from J, with 9 bases between. The CDR3 reads CASSEGLGDTGELFF. The CDR3 nucleotides read TGTGCCAGCAGTGAAGGGCTGGGGGACACCGGGGAGCTGTTTTTT.

In the case of this clone: One junction end does not reproduce the germline sequence, and a read error may be involved. The chain combines TRBV5-1 with TRBJ2-3; a weak D match, TRBD2 (5 bases). The CDR3 runs 15 residues. Per germline, CDR1 SGHRS and CDR2 YFSETQ. DNA of the CDR3: TGCGCCAGCAGTTTGGACTCCCGATCCCTGGATACGCAGTATTTT. The encoded protein is CASSLDSRSLDTQYF. Variable domain in full (rest from reference TRBV5-1 and TRBJ2-3): KAGVTQTPRYLIKTRGQQVTLSCSPISGHRSVSWYQQTPGQGLQFLFEYFSETQRNKGNFPGRFSGRQFSNSRSEMNVSTLELGDSALYLCASSLDSRSLDTQYFGPGTRLTVL.